This TCR beta chain came from a study of T cell clonotyping in hematopoietic cell transplantation. The study, taken as a whole, reports: Recipient TCR diversity dropped after transplant; expanded clonotypes rose from day 30 to 180. Graft donor and pretransplant recipient Inverse Simpson Index values predicted broader posttransplant TCR diversity.

As regards this clone: Its specificity is unknown.

TCRdb's copy holds only in-frame clones and misses some; the assay was immunoSEQ multiplex PCR. The sample has approximately 70,000 clones; 94% are singletons. V was clipped by 4 bases and J by 5 bases, with 12 bases between them. CDR3 size: 13 residues. Looked up from germline, CDR1 is SGHDT and CDR2 is YYEEEE. The chain uses TRBV5-6 and TRBJ2-5; the D gene is possibly TRBD1 (6 bases). This TCR derives from a man aged 45-65 years in good health. Some clones in this sample may be carry-over from other donors' samples. What was sequenced was peripheral blood mononuclear cells. DNA for the CDR3: TGTGCCAGCAGCATCTCAGGGGTCGAGACCCAGTACTTC. Amino acid sequence: CASSISGVETQYF.